The 12 T cell receptor beta chains below were found in one sample sequenced in a study of glioma-infiltrating T cells. Using RNA template, CDR3s of TCR alpha and beta were amplified with iRepertoire arm-PCR. Each CDR3 protein gets one entry after TCRdb re-called the multiplex PCR reads with MiXCR. The sample contains more than 110,000 distinct CDR3 sequences, about 39% of which appear only once. Sequencing input: glioma tissue, nonneoplastic brain tissue, or PBMCs (not recorded which). The origin of the receptors is a human donor with low-grade glioma or glioblastoma, undergoing nonglioma brain surgery, or in good health (not recorded which).

This clonotype was seen only a few times. This clone may be a read error of a much larger clone one base away. V and J are TRBV7-2 and TRBJ2-3; D possibly uses TRBD1 or TRBD2 (5 bases each). Germline CDR1 is SGHTA and CDR2 is FQGNSA. The CDR3 sequence is 15 residues long. CDR3 bases: TGTGCCCGCAGCCCCGGGACCCGCGGGTCGGATACGCAGTATTTT. Protein: CARSPGTRGSDTQYF.

The gene calls are TRBV27 and TRBJ2-5; TRBD2 might be the D (6 bases). This CDR3 contains 13 residues. Trimming left V 5 bases short and J 4 bases short, with 11 bases between. In germline, CDR1 is MNHEY, CDR2 SMNVEV (reference sequence). The CDR3 is CASSPLGGETQYF. CDR3 DNA sequence: TGTGCCAGCAGTCCCCTCGGGGGAGAGACCCAGTACTTC.

V usage is TRBV6-2 or TRBV6-3 and J usage is TRBJ1-6; D is unclear. V shed 8 bases and J shed 6 bases, with 11 bases lying between them. The CDR3 is made up of 13 amino acids. Germline CDR1 reads MNHEY; CDR2 reads SVGEGT. The CDR3 DNA is TGTGCCAGCCGCTCCGGTTCTAATTCACCCCTCCACTTT. The encoded protein is CASRSGSNSPLHF.

Notes on this clonotype: Compared with germline, one end of the junction differs, possibly owing to a read error. The V gene is TRBV12-3 or TRBV12-4, the J gene TRBJ1-1; D gene uncertain. The CDR3 is made up of 13 amino acids. CDR3 protein: CASRSLENTEAFF. The CDR3 nucleotides read TGTGCCAGCAGGTCTCTCGAGAACACTGAAGCCTTCTTT.

This sequence joins TRBV12-3 or TRBV12-4 and TRBJ2-1; no clear D gene. V dropped 3 bases and J dropped 2 bases, with 11 bases sitting between them. The CDR3 has 15 residues. The CDR3: CASSFWSFTYNEQFF. The DNA of the CDR3 is TGTGCCAGCAGTTTTTGGAGTTTCACCTACAATGAGCAGTTCTTC.

The rearrangement uses TRBV4-1 and TRBJ1-1; the D is unclear. V gave up 2 bases and J gave up 0 bases, with 10 bases separating them. There are 15 residues in the CDR3. Germline V gene data show CDR1 as MGHRA and CDR2 as YSYEKL. CDR3 residues: CASSQNKMVNTEAFF. CDR3 bases: TGCGCCAGCAGCCAAAATAAGATGGTGAACACTGAAGCTTTCTTT.

The J gene is TRBJ1-3, the V gene TRBV18, with D hard to call. The CDR3 is 16 residues long. From germline, CDR1 is KGHSH and CDR2 LQKENI. Trimming pared 0 bases from V and 0 bases from J, leaving 9 bases between. The chain's CDR3 is CASSPPGFLSGNTIYF. The DNA for the CDR3 is TGTGCCAGCTCACCACCGGGATTCCTCTCTGGAAACACCATATATTTT. Supplemented by reference TRBV18 and TRBJ1-3, the full variable domain reads NAGVMQNPRHLVRRRGQEARLRCSPMKGHSHVYWYRQLPEEGLKFMVYLQKENIIDESGMPKERFSAEFPKEGPSILRIQQVVRGDSAAYFCASSPPGFLSGNTIYFGEGSWLTVV.

The CDR3 loop is CASSLGLDYEQYF. CDR3 DNA: TGTGCCAGCAGCTTAGGCTTGGATTACGAGCAGTACTTC. This chain uses TRBV11-2 with TRBJ2-7; no reliable D call. V lost 1 base and J lost 4, with 8 bases in between. Germline V CDR1 and CDR2: SGHAT, FQNNGV. The CDR3 has 13 amino acids.

This chain joins TRBV27 and TRBJ2-5; 11 bases align to TRBD2. CDR3 length equals 13 residues. Germline V gene sequence: CDR1 MNHEY, CDR2 SMNVEV (reference sequence). The junction had 8 bases not matched to a gene; V was cut back by 4 bases and J by 13 bases. The CDR3 coding sequence is TGTGCCAGCAGTTCGGTGACTAGCGGGGCTTGGTACTTC. It specifies CASSSVTSGAWYF.

This clonotype has just a few counts. The chain is built from TRBV4-1 and TRBJ2-3, with TRBD2 matching over 9 bases. J was trimmed by 4 bases and V by 1 base; bases with no gene match: 9. Germline values: CDR1 MGHRA, CDR2 YSYEKL. The CDR3 contains 17 residues. In nucleotides, the CDR3 is TGCGCCAGCAGCCAAGGAGGCGGGGGGGGCCTTGCAGATACGCAGTATTTT. This codes for CASSQGGGGGLADTQYF.

The rearrangement links TRBV20-1 to TRBJ2-1; D may be TRBD1 or TRBD2 (5 bases each). Germline CDR1 and CDR2: DFQATT and SNEGSKA (reference sequence). The V gene lost 6 bases and the J gene lost 5 bases, with 14 bases spanning the gap. The CDR3 runs to 13 residues. The DNA for the CDR3 is TGCAGTGCCCTAATCGGGGCCGACAATGAGCAGTTCTTC. This encodes CSALIGADNEQFF.

V is TRBV20-1 and J is TRBJ1-6; maybe TRBD1 (6 bases). CDR1 is DFQATT and CDR2 is SNEGSKA in the germline V gene (reference sequence). Trimming removed 1 base from V and 0 bases from J, with 13 bases in between. The CDR3 consists of 17 residues. This CDR3 is CSARGERGASYNSPLHF. In nucleotides, the CDR3 is TGCAGTGCTAGAGGTGAACGGGGGGCCTCCTATAATTCACCCCTCCACTTT.